These T cell receptor beta chains were read from a single sample in a study of control samples from healthy donors and cancer patients. The method was immunoSEQ multiplex PCR; TCRdb's version includes in-frame clones alone and lacks a portion of them. The sample holds roughly 80,000 clones, approximately 89% seen once. The sequenced sample was blood. These receptors were collected from a middle-aged man in good health. CDR3s leave out the opening cysteine and the closing phenylalanine or tryptophan. Fields, in order: V gene, CDR3 protein.

TRBV5-8 ASSFIGQANTEAF
TRBV6-4 ASSDSGANVLT
TRBV7-9 ASSPPRVDTQY
TRBV6-5 ASSLGNTGELF
TRBV11-2 ASSEGQGGEKLF
TRBV19 ASSRPSQRGSNEQF
TRBV30 AWSRGGVSSYEQY
TRBV19 ASSLGQANTEAF
TRBV29-1 SVVRAPGQAEAF
TRBV3-1/TRBV3-2 ASSQAAGDTEAF
TRBV27 ASSPNRASTGELF
TRBV28 ASRTLQGGYT
TRBV3-1/TRBV3-2 ASSQRANRFDQPQH
TRBV9 ASSVSSNTGELF
TRBV6-1 ASSEGTGGSLPQH
TRBV27 ASSFVGQETQY
TRBV19 ASSTSPLTGLWGNTIY
TRBV18 ASLTGDYNEQF
TRBV6-6 ASSYGRTMNTEAF
TRBV5-5 ASSPFMSGELF
TRBV19 ASSRGFTDTQY
TRBV18 ASSPAHSSETQY
TRBV19 ASSIFPGGSNQPQH
TRBV5-1 ASSFGTGASYEQY
TRBV27 ASSLTRGGSGYT
TRBV2 ASSLDRDQPQH
TRBV19 ATSPKGGLYGYT
TRBV24-1 AREKAFQETQY
TRBV7-9 ASSLTTDPTEAF
TRBV11-3 ASSLEGSGGVDTQY
TRBV5-8 ASSLWGRVGTEAF
TRBV18 ASSPNPISGGEKLF
TRBV27 ASSQTGTGWNTEAF
TRBV12-5 ASGLQSLSGANVLT
TRBV5-1 ASSLTVTDTQY
TRBV9 ASSVMGRVGQPQH
TRBV7-6 ASSLRTGGAYEQY
TRBV15 ATSRDPEGAYGYT
TRBV18 ASSPRTSGSYEQY
TRBV2 ASIRRQGLGYGYT
TRBV12-3/TRBV12-4 ASSLAEYGYT
TRBV6-6 ASSYGPSYEQY
TRBV6-4 ASSDSQGLSGNTIY
TRBV3-1/TRBV3-2 ASSQDPDRTSEQF
TRBV6-2/TRBV6-3 ASSYRRAGSGNTIY
TRBV6-5 ASRWDSNQPQH
TRBV4-2 ASSQVGGRNTEAF
TRBV19 ASRRSGTTNQPQH
TRBV21-1 ASSKGDRGNTEAF
TRBV6-1 ASSDGNSGNTIY
TRBV5-5 ASSLGHASWG
TRBV18 ASSAGQGYGYT
TRBV19 ASSIPGRVEGYT
TRBV2 ASRRQGATNEKLF
TRBV9 ASSVAPGDTEAF